Sequencing of this T cell receptor beta chain was carried out in a study of T cells in Graves' hyperthyroidism and ophthalmopathy. V lost 1 base to trimming and J lost 4 bases, with 7 bases between them. This CDR3 spans 13 amino acids. The germline V gene encodes CDR1 MNHNS and CDR2 SASEGT. Amplified TCR beta CDR3 regions derived from RNA transcripts. First-round RT-PCR targeting the TCR CDR3 was performed with the HTBI primer set. TCRdb re-derived calls from the multiplex PCR reads in MiXCR, one entry per CDR3 protein. The sample lists under 650,000 distinct CDR3 sequences, 15% to 20% occurring once. Study outcomes and limitations: Blood also showed most of the thyroid clonotypes that were expanded above 0.001. Progression to ophthalmopathy was predicted a median of roughly seven months early.

This clonotype came up a few times. As yet, its antigen is unknown. The clonotype comes from a young woman with Graves' hyperthyroidism. Sequenced material: blood. The rearrangement joins TRBV6-1 to TRBJ2-5; D unresolved. CDR3 DNA: TGTGCCAGCAGTGAAGTTTGGGGAGAGACCCAGTACTTC. It is translated as CASSEVWGETQYF.